The 18 T cell receptor beta chains reported below all come from one sample, sequenced in a study of CD8+CD57+ T cells in acquired aplastic anemia. TCR beta VDJ combinations and CDR3 sequences were profiled from genomic DNA. TCRdb reprocessed the reads with MiXCR, giving one entry per CDR3 protein. Here the sample spans 150,000 or so distinct CDR3 sequences, around half being singletons. CD8+CD57+ cell expansion had been shown by flow cytometry in patients chosen for sequencing. Material: sorted CD4+, CD8+, or CD8+CD57+ T cells (not recorded which) from PBMCs. The source is a human donor with aplastic anemia.

This clonotype occurred many times. The V gene is TRBV5-4, the J gene TRBJ1-1; D perhaps matches TRBD1 (5 bases). The CDR3 is 14 residues long. Germline V gene sequence: CDR1 SGHNT, CDR2 YYREEE (reference sequence). Trimming stripped 5 bases from V and 0 bases from J, with 11 bases between. In DNA, the CDR3 is TGTGCCAGCAGATCCAGGGCATTGAACACTGAAGCTTTCTTT. Its protein product is CASRSRALNTEAFF.

This clonotype was counted many times. V and J are TRBV6-1 and TRBJ1-6, with D perhaps TRBD1 (5 bases). Germline V gene sequence: CDR1 MNHNS, CDR2 SASEGT. V was shortened by 7 bases and J by 7 bases, with 17 bases between the two germline ends. The CDR3 runs to 15 residues. The CDR3 DNA reads as TGTGCCAGCACAGGGCTCCCTAGTCGGAATTCACCCCTCCACTTT. Its translation: CASTGLPSRNSPLHF.

This clonotype was recorded a few times. V and J are TRBV19 and TRBJ2-1; possibly TRBD1 or TRBD2 for D (6 bases each). With 6 bases removed from V and 12 bases from J, the gap between germline ends came to 18 bases. Germline V gene lookup returns CDR1 LNHDA and CDR2 SQIVND (reference sequence). The CDR3 length is 13 residues. The CDR3 sequence: CASSGGHTDTQFF. The CDR3 DNA sequence: TGTGCCAGTAGCGGGGGCCACACAGATACGCAGTTCTTC.

This rearrangement joins TRBV10-3 to TRBJ1-6; weak D call: TRBD1 (6 bases). CDR1 is ENHRY, CDR2 SYGVKD, per germline. The CDR3 length is 13 residues. Between the trimmed V and J ends, which lost 10 bases and 7 bases, there was a span of 14 bases. The CDR3 DNA reads TGTGCCACCTCTCAGGGGAGCAATTCACCCCTCCACTTT. Residues: CATSQGSNSPLHF.

This chain links TRBV20-1 with TRBJ1-6, with TRBD1 identical over 7 bases. Germline trimming cut 1 base from V and 9 bases from J; bases unmatched to any gene: 3. This CDR3 contains 13 residues. Germline-derived CDR1 and CDR2 are DFQATT and SNEGSKA (reference sequence). DNA for the CDR3: TGCAGTGCTAGAGGACAGGGAGGTTCACCCCTCCACTTT. Amino acids: CSARGQGGSPLHF.

On this clonotype: A single base separates this from a much larger clone, so it may be a read error. Since the CDR3 does not end with the conserved phenylalanine or tryptophan, this likely comes from a read error. The V call is TRBV7-8, the J call TRBJ1-2, with 9 bases aligning to TRBD1. The germline gives CDR1 SGHVS, CDR2 FQNEAQ. V lost 5 bases and J lost 4; bases outside the gene matches: 8. This CDR3 comprises 15 residues. The CDR3: CASSPTGGRLYGYTS. CDR3 coding DNA: TGTGCCAGCAGCCCCACAGGGGGCCGCCTCTATGGCTACACCTCC.

This chain uses TRBV6-2 or TRBV6-3 with TRBJ1-2, with 8 positions matching TRBD1. The CDR3 is made up of 19 amino acids. V was clipped by 2 bases and J by 6 bases; unmatched bases: 20. CDR1 and CDR2 from the germline V gene are MNHEY and SVGEGT. The DNA of the CDR3 is TGTGCCAGCAGTTACAGGGCCGGGTCAGGGGGCGGATGGGGTGATGGCTACACCTTC. Its translation is CASSYRAGSGGGWGDGYTF.

In this sample, this clonotype turned up many times. V gene TRBV20-1 combines with J gene TRBJ2-1; 8 nucleotides align to TRBD1. The V gene's germline CDR1 is DFQATT and CDR2 SNEGSKA (reference sequence). V was pared by 2 bases and J by 0 bases, with 6 bases of the junction left unmatched. CDR3 length: 16 residues. DNA of the CDR3: TGCAGTGCTAGACTTACAGGGGGGAGCTCCTACAATGAGCAGTTCTTC. Translating gives CSARLTGGSSYNEQFF.

Only a few counts were recorded for this clonotype. The chain carries TRBV14 and TRBJ2-1; 9 nucleotides match TRBD1. Per the germline V gene, CDR1 is SGHDN and CDR2 is FVKESK. This CDR3 spans 17 amino acids. The V segment lost 2 bases and the J segment 8 bases; nucleotides outside the gene matches: 13. The DNA of the CDR3 is TGTGCCAGCAGCCAAAGAACTCCGGGACAGGGTTCGGATGAGCAGTTCTTC. Its translation is CASSQRTPGQGSDEQFF.

This clonotype was seen more than once but under ten times. This chain joins TRBV11-2 and TRBJ2-3; D perhaps matches TRBD1 (8 bases). Looked up from germline, CDR1 is SGHAT and CDR2 is FQNNGV. V was cut by 7 bases and J by 4 bases, with 27 bases left in between. The CDR3 totals 18 residues. For the CDR3, the DNA is TGTGCCAGCACCAACCCGATACAGGGGGGGCCCTCCCCAGATACGCAGTATTTT. Its protein product is CASTNPIQGGPSPDTQYF.

The CDR3 protein is CASSEEGGRSYEQYF. CDR3 nucleotides: TGTGCCAGCAGTGAGGAGGGAGGGCGATCCTACGAGCAGTACTTC. V and J are TRBV2 and TRBJ2-7, with 7 bases matching TRBD2. Trimming removed 3 bases from V and 1 base from J; junction bases left unmatched: 6. CDR3 length: 15 residues. CDR1 is SNHLY and CDR2 is FYNNEI in the germline V gene.

This chain joins TRBV10-3 and TRBJ2-7; D might be TRBD1 (7 bases). Germline CDR1 and CDR2: ENHRY and SYGVKD. The CDR3 has 15 residues. The V and J ends lost 1 base and 2 bases respectively, with 12 bases between them. The CDR3 reads CAISELGGTAYEQYF. The CDR3 coding sequence is TGTGCCATCAGTGAGTTAGGAGGGACAGCCTACGAGCAGTACTTC.

As for this clonotype: The junction does not match germline at one end; this may be a read error. This chain uses TRBV7-8 with TRBJ2-7; D perhaps matches TRBD1 (5 bases). The V gene's germline CDR1 is SGHVS and CDR2 FQNEAQ. The CDR3 extends over 14 amino acids. The CDR3 DNA sequence: TGTGCCAGCAGCTTAGGGGGCGGCTCCTGCGAGCAGTACTTC. Its protein product is CASSLGGGSCEQYF.

This clonotype was observed a single time. Germline is not matched at one junction end, which may reflect a read error. V and J are TRBV20-1 and TRBJ2-5; D perhaps matches TRBD2 (6 bases). The CDR3 runs 15 residues. Germline CDR1 reads DFQATT; CDR2 reads SNEGSKA (reference sequence). In DNA form, the CDR3 reads TGCAGTGCCCGAGGGAGGAGCGCCCTAGAGGAGACCCGGTACTTC. It encodes CSARGRSALEETRYF.

This chain uses TRBV5-1 with TRBJ1-6, with D unclear. The length of the CDR3 is 13 residues. CDR1 SGHRS and CDR2 YFSETQ come from the germline V gene. The V end was cut by 6 bases, the J end by 6 bases, with 10 bases between. The CDR3 loop reads CASTQDPNSPLHF. The DNA for the CDR3 is TGCGCCAGCACCCAGGACCCTAATTCACCCCTCCACTTT. The full variable domain, rest sourced from reference TRBV5-1 and TRBJ1-6, is KAGVTQTPRYLIKTRGQQVTLSCSPISGHRSVSWYQQTPGQGLQFLFEYFSETQRNKGNFPGRFSGRQFSNSRSEMNVSTLELGDSALYLCASTQDPNSPLHFGNGTRLTVT.

This clonotype was seen many times. The chain joins TRBV6-1 to TRBJ1-6, with D unresolved. Germline values: CDR1 MNHNS, CDR2 SASEGT. V lost 6 bases and J lost 3, with 12 bases in between. CDR3 size: 15 residues. Here the CDR3 DNA reads TGTGCCAGCAGCCGAGATCCAGACTATAATTCACCCCTCCACTTT. The encoded protein is CASSRDPDYNSPLHF.

V is TRBV12-3 or TRBV12-4 and J is TRBJ1-4; D ambiguous. The CDR3 totals 14 residues. V was cut by 3 bases and J by 4 bases, with 9 bases left in between. The chain's CDR3 is CASSFVGYNEKLFF. In DNA, the CDR3 is TGTGCCAGCAGTTTTGTGGGATATAATGAAAAACTGTTTTTT.

This clonotype was picked up many times. The chain uses TRBV2 and TRBJ1-2, with D unclear. The CDR3 has 12 residues. V lost 1 base, J lost 4 bases, and 4 bases lay in between. Germline-derived CDR1 and CDR2 are SNHLY and FYNNEI. For the CDR3, the DNA is TGTGCCAGCAGTGAAGGGATCTATGGCTACACCTTC. It codes for CASSEGIYGYTF.